These 26 T cell receptor beta chains were sequenced from one sample in a study of cytomegalovirus exposure and HLA in healthy donors. The PCR made use of 60 Vbeta and 13 Jbeta primers. TCRdb's copy holds only in-frame clones and misses some; the assay was immunoSEQ multiplex PCR. This table has 200,000 or so clones, about 81% appearing once. The sequenced material came from PBMCs. The receptors stem from a woman younger than 30 in good health and CMV-seropositive.

This chain links TRBV4-2 with TRBJ2-3; D may be TRBD1 (6 bases). Germline V gene sequence: CDR1 LGHNA, CDR2 YNFKEQ. The CDR3 sequence is 17 residues long. The V end lost 0 bases, the J end lost 2 bases, and 15 bases lay between the germline ends. CDR3 sequence reads: CASSQEGTLDFTDTQYF. In DNA, the CDR3 is TGTGCCAGCAGCCAAGAAGGGACACTAGACTTCACAGATACGCAGTATTTT.

CDR3 sequence (DNA): TGTGCCAGCAGCTTAGCGACAGGGACCCACAATGAGCAGTTCTTC. Translation gives CASSLATGTHNEQFF. V usage is TRBV7-8 and J usage is TRBJ2-1; 7 nucleotides align to TRBD1. The V segment lost 0 bases and the J segment 5 bases; nucleotides outside the gene matches: 4. The CDR3 consists of 15 residues. Germline loops: CDR1 SGHVS, CDR2 FQNEAQ.

V and J are TRBV27 and TRBJ1-6; D is ambiguous. The V end lost 6 bases, the J end lost 4 bases, and 4 bases lay between the germline ends. Per the germline V gene, CDR1 is MNHEY and CDR2 is SMNVEV (reference sequence). The CDR3 sequence is 12 residues long. The CDR3 region is CASSPYNSPLHF. In nucleotides, the CDR3 is TGTGCCAGCAGCCCATATAATTCACCCCTCCACTTT.

V is TRBV5-4 and J is TRBJ1-1; 9 positions agree with TRBD1. The trim removed 0 bases at V and 4 bases at J, leaving 4 bases unmatched. This CDR3 comprises 15 residues. Germline V gene data show CDR1 as SGHNT and CDR2 as YYREEE (reference sequence). As DNA, the CDR3 is TGTGCCAGCAGCTTGGGGTGGGACAGGGTCACTGAAGCTTTCTTT. This gives the protein CASSLGWDRVTEAFF.

The rearrangement uses TRBV6-6 and TRBJ2-1; the match to TRBD2 covers 8 bases. CDR1 and CDR2 (germline): MNHNY, SVGAGI (reference sequence). The V gene end was trimmed by 7 bases and the J gene end by 3 bases; junction bases not matched to a gene: 8. The CDR3 has 15 residues. The CDR3 sequence is CASIPGTSGYNEQFF. The CDR3 region has the DNA TGTGCCAGCATCCCCGGCACTAGCGGCTACAATGAGCAGTTCTTC.

The V gene is TRBV12-5, the J gene TRBJ1-3, with D tentatively TRBD1 (6 bases). Trimming left V 4 bases short and J 4 bases short, with 14 bases between. The V gene's germline CDR1 is LGHNT and CDR2 FRNRAP. The CDR3 loop spans 15 amino acids. CDR3 sequence reads: CASGYGRGYGNTIYF. For the CDR3, the DNA is TGTGCTAGTGGTTATGGCAGGGGTTACGGAAACACCATATATTTT.

V gene TRBV6-1 combines with J gene TRBJ2-3, with TRBD2 matching over 8 bases. There are 17 residues in the CDR3. Germline CDR1 is MNHNS and CDR2 is SASEGT. Losses at the gene ends were 1 base for V and 2 bases for J; bases not matched to a gene: 8. This CDR3 reads CASSEEFGGADTDTQYF. The CDR3, as DNA: TGTGCCAGCAGTGAAGAATTCGGGGGGGCCGACACAGATACGCAGTATTTT.

The chain employs TRBV19 and TRBJ2-7, with TRBD1 matching over 7 bases. There are 15 residues in the CDR3. V was clipped by 3 bases and J by 0 bases; unmatched bases: 5. Germline V gene lookup returns CDR1 LNHDA and CDR2 SQIVND (reference sequence). CDR3 sequence reads: CASSIRDSSSYEQYF. The CDR3 DNA reads as TGTGCCAGTAGTATCCGGGACAGCAGCTCCTACGAGCAGTACTTC.

This clone has a single count. One junction end does not reproduce the germline sequence, and a read error may be involved. V usage is TRBV27 and J usage is TRBJ1-1; 7 bases agree with TRBD1. Per the germline V gene, CDR1 is MNHEY and CDR2 is SMNVEV (reference sequence). This CDR3 is built from 13 residues. The CDR3 loop reads CASGFTGETEAFF. For the CDR3, the DNA is TGTGCCAGCGGTTTCACAGGGGAAACTGAAGCTTTCTTT.

The chain is built from TRBV5-6 and TRBJ2-5, with TRBD1 as a possible D gene (6 bases). CDR3 length: 11 amino acids. Germline CDR1 SGHDT, CDR2 YYEEEE. With 4 bases removed from V and 11 bases from J, the gap between germline ends came to 12 bases. The CDR3 protein is CASSGRGHQYF. The CDR3 DNA is TGTGCCAGCAGCGGCAGGGGTCATCAGTACTTC.

The J gene is TRBJ2-5, the V gene TRBV2; the match to TRBD1 covers 9 bases. V trimming: 3 bases; J trimming: 5 bases; junction bases outside the gene matches: 10. Germline CDR1 is SNHLY and CDR2 is FYNNEI. The CDR3 consists of 16 residues. The chain's CDR3 is CASSDPRDRARETQYF. CDR3 in DNA: TGTGCCAGCAGTGACCCCAGGGACAGGGCTCGGGAGACCCAGTACTTC. The whole variable domain, remainder taken from reference TRBV2 and TRBJ2-5, is EPEVTQTPSHQVTQMGQEVILRCVPISNHLYFYWYRQILGQKVEFLVSFYNNEISEKSEIFDDQFSVERPDGSNFTLKIRSTKLEDSAMYFCASSDPRDRARETQYFGPGTRLLVL.

In this sample, this clone turned up a few times. The chain uses TRBV6-5 and TRBJ2-3; 10 bases fit TRBD1. Germline CDR1 is MNHEY and CDR2 is SVGAGI. The trim removed 0 bases at V and 15 bases at J, leaving 6 bases unmatched. The CDR3 length is 13 residues. The CDR3 nucleotides are TGTGCCAGCAGTTACTCTGACAGGGGGCGTTGTTATTTT. Its protein is CASSYSDRGRCYF.

The V and J genes are TRBV6-5 and TRBJ2-7; 8 nucleotides align to TRBD1. V dropped 6 bases and J dropped 6; count of bases not matched to a gene: 10. The CDR3 sequence is 14 residues long. Germline V gene lookup returns CDR1 MNHEY and CDR2 SVGAGI. The CDR3 sequence: CASSRGQGTGEQYF. DNA of the CDR3: TGTGCCAGCAGCCGAGGACAGGGAACAGGCGAGCAGTACTTC.

V gene TRBV28 combines with J gene TRBJ2-1; 10 bases line up with TRBD2. CDR1 and CDR2 from the germline V gene are MDHEN and SYDVKM. V lost 7 bases and J lost 5; bases outside the gene matches: 11. The CDR3 totals 16 residues. The CDR3 DNA sequence: TGTGCCAGCACTAGCGGGGGAGCGACTCTAAACAATGAGCAGTTCTTC. This translates into CASTSGGATLNNEQFF.

The chain links TRBV10-3 to TRBJ2-5, with D possibly being TRBD2 (6 bases). The V and J ends lost 3 bases and 5 bases respectively, with 19 bases between them. The V gene's germline CDR1 is ENHRY and CDR2 SYGVKD. This CDR3 region has 16 residues. The CDR3 coding sequence is TGTGCCATCAGTGAACCCCCCCCGGGGGAGGCTGAGACCCAGTACTTC. Protein: CAISEPPPGEAETQYF.

The rearrangement links TRBV6-4 to TRBJ2-1; TRBD2 might be the D (5 bases). The CDR3 is 15 residues long. Trimming pared 4 bases from V and 7 bases from J, leaving 17 bases between. Germline V gene sequence: CDR1 MRHNA, CDR2 SNTAGT. CDR3 sequence (DNA): TGTGCCAGCAGTGCCGGGTCGGGGTCCGTGAATGAGCAGTTCTTC. It yields the protein CASSAGSGSVNEQFF.

This clone was counted between two and nine times. V is TRBV7-9 and J is TRBJ2-7; TRBD1 aligns across 9 bases. Looked up from germline, CDR1 is SEHNR and CDR2 is FQNEAQ (reference sequence). V was pared by 4 bases and J by 4 bases, with 5 bases of the junction left unmatched. The CDR3 totals 14 residues. The CDR3 region has the DNA TGTGCCAGCAGCTCGAGGGACAGGGCGTACGAGCAGTACTTC. This gives the protein CASSSRDRAYEQYF.

The chain has TRBV11-2 and TRBJ2-2; D not resolved. Trimming took off 5 bases at V and 8 bases at J, with 12 bases between the two ends. Germline lookup yields CDR1 SGHAT and CDR2 FQNNGV. The CDR3 has 13 amino acids. CDR3 in amino acids: CASSTEPRGELFF. The CDR3, as DNA: TGTGCCAGCAGCACTGAACCGAGGGGGGAGCTGTTTTTT.

The chain is built from TRBV9 and TRBJ1-2, with TRBD1 matching over 7 bases. The CDR3 is 16 residues long. The trim removed 3 bases at V and 0 bases at J, leaving 8 bases unmatched. The germline V gene encodes CDR1 SGDLS and CDR2 YYNGEE. The CDR3 DNA is TGTGCCAGCAGCGAACAGCCAGGGGGTGCTAACTATGGCTACACCTTC. Its protein is CASSEQPGGANYGYTF.

This chain connects TRBV5-1 to TRBJ2-2; 7 positions match TRBD1. Germline V gene sequence: CDR1 SGHRS, CDR2 YFSETQ. J lost 6 bases, V lost 4 bases, and 3 bases had no gene match. This CDR3 is built from 13 residues. The CDR3 DNA reads as TGCGCCAGCAGCGGACAGGTACCCGGGGAGCTGTTTTTT. Protein sequence: CASSGQVPGELFF. Drawing the rest from reference TRBV5-1 and TRBJ2-2, the complete variable domain is KAGVTQTPRYLIKTRGQQVTLSCSPISGHRSVSWYQQTPGQGLQFLFEYFSETQRNKGNFPGRFSGRQFSNSRSEMNVSTLELGDSALYLCASSGQVPGELFFGEGSRLTVL.

The rearrangement joins TRBV5-8 to TRBJ2-3; D perhaps matches TRBD2 (6 bases). V lost 1 base and J lost 5, with 11 bases in between. CDR3 length: 14 amino acids. CDR1 is SGHTS and CDR2 is YDEGEE in the germline V gene. The DNA for the CDR3 is TGTGCCAGCAGCTTGTTGCGGGGTAGAGATACGCAGTATTTT. Its translation is CASSLLRGRDTQYF. Drawing the rest from reference TRBV5-8 and TRBJ2-3, the complete variable domain is EAGVTQSPTHLIKTRGQQATLRCSPISGHTSVYWYQQALGLGLQFLLWYDEGEERNRGNFPPRFSGRQFPNYSSELNVNALELEDSALYLCASSLLRGRDTQYFGPGTRLTVL.

This clone has just one count. This chain links TRBV6-5 with TRBJ2-7; D possibly corresponds to TRBD1 (5 bases). Germline V gene data show CDR1 as MNHEY and CDR2 as SVGAGI. The CDR3 is 11 residues long. V was shortened by 6 bases and J by 3 bases, with 6 bases between the two germline ends. Written as DNA, the CDR3 is TGTGCCAGCAGGACAGACTACGAGCAGTACTTC. Protein: CASRTDYEQYF.

The rearrangement joins TRBV4-1 to TRBJ1-3; D gene ambiguous. V was clipped by 0 bases and J by 3 bases, with 6 bases between them. Germline CDR1 MGHRA, CDR2 YSYEKL. The CDR3 has 14 residues. In DNA, the CDR3 is TGCGCCAGCAGCCAAGATCAGATTGGAAACACCATATATTTT. Amino acid sequence: CASSQDQIGNTIYF.

The rearrangement links TRBV2 to TRBJ2-7, with D tentatively TRBD1 (6 bases). CDR3 length: 12 amino acids. V gave up 5 bases and J gave up 3 bases, with 8 bases separating them. The germline CDR1 and CDR2 sequences are SNHLY and FYNNEI. This CDR3 reads CASSQQGYEQYF. The CDR3 DNA reads TGTGCCAGCAGTCAACAGGGCTACGAGCAGTACTTC.

The CDR3 here is CASSLVGTGGANYGYTF. The CDR3 nucleotides are TGCGCCAGCAGCTTGGTTGGGACAGGGGGTGCTAACTATGGCTACACCTTC. The rearrangement joins TRBV5-1 to TRBJ1-2; 11 positions match TRBD1. The germline CDR1 and CDR2 sequences are SGHRS and YFSETQ. This CDR3 spans 17 amino acids. V was clipped by 0 bases and J by 0 bases; unmatched bases: 4.

The chain combines TRBV6-4 with TRBJ2-3; 8 bases line up with TRBD2. The CDR3 has 15 residues. Germline V gives CDR1 MRHNA, CDR2 SNTAGT. The V gene end was trimmed by 3 bases and the J gene end by 4 bases; junction bases not matched to a gene: 6. Here the CDR3 DNA reads TGTGCCAGCAGTGAGGGTCGGGGGGGCCCAGATACGCAGTATTTT. Translating it yields CASSEGRGGPDTQYF.